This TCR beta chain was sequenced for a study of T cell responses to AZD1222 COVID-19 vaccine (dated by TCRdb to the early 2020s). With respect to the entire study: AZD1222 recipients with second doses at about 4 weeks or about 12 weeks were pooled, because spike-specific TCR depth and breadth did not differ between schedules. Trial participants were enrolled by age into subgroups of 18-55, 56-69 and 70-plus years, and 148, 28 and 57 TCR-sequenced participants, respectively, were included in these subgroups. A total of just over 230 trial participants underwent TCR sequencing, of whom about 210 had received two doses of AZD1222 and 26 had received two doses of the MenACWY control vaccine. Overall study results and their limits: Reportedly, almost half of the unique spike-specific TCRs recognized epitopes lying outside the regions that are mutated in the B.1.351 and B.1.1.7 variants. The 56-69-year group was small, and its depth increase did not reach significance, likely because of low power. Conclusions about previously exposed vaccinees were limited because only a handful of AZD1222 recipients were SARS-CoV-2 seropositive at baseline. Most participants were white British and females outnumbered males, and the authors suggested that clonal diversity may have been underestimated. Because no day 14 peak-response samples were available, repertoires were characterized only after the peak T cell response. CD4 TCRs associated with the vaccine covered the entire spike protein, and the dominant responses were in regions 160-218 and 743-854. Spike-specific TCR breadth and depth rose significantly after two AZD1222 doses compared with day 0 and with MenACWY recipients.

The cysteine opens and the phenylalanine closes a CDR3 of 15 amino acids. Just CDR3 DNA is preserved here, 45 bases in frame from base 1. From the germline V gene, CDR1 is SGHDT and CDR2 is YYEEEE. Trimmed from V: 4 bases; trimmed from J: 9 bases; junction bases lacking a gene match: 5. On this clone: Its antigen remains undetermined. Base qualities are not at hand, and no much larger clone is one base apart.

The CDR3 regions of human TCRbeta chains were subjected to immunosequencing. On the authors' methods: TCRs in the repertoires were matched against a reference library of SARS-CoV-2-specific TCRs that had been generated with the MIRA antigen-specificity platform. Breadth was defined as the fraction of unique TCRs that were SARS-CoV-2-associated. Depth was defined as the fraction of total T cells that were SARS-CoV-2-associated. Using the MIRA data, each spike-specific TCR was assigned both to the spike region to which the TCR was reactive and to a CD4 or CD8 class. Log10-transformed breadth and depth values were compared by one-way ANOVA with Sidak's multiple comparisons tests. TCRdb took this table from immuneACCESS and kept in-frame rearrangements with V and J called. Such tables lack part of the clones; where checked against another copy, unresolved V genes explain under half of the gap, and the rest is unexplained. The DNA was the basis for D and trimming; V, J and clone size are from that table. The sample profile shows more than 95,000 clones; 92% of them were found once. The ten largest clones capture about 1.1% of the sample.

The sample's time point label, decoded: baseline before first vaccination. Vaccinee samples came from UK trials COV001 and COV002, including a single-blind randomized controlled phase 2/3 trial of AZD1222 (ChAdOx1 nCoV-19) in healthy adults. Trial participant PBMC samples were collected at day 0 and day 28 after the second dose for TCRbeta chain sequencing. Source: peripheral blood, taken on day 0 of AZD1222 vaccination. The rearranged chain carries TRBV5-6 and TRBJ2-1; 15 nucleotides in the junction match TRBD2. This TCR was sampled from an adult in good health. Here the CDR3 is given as CASSRPGLAGGEQFF. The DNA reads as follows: TGTGCCAGCAGCCGTCCGGGACTAGCGGGAGGTGAGCAGTTCTTC.